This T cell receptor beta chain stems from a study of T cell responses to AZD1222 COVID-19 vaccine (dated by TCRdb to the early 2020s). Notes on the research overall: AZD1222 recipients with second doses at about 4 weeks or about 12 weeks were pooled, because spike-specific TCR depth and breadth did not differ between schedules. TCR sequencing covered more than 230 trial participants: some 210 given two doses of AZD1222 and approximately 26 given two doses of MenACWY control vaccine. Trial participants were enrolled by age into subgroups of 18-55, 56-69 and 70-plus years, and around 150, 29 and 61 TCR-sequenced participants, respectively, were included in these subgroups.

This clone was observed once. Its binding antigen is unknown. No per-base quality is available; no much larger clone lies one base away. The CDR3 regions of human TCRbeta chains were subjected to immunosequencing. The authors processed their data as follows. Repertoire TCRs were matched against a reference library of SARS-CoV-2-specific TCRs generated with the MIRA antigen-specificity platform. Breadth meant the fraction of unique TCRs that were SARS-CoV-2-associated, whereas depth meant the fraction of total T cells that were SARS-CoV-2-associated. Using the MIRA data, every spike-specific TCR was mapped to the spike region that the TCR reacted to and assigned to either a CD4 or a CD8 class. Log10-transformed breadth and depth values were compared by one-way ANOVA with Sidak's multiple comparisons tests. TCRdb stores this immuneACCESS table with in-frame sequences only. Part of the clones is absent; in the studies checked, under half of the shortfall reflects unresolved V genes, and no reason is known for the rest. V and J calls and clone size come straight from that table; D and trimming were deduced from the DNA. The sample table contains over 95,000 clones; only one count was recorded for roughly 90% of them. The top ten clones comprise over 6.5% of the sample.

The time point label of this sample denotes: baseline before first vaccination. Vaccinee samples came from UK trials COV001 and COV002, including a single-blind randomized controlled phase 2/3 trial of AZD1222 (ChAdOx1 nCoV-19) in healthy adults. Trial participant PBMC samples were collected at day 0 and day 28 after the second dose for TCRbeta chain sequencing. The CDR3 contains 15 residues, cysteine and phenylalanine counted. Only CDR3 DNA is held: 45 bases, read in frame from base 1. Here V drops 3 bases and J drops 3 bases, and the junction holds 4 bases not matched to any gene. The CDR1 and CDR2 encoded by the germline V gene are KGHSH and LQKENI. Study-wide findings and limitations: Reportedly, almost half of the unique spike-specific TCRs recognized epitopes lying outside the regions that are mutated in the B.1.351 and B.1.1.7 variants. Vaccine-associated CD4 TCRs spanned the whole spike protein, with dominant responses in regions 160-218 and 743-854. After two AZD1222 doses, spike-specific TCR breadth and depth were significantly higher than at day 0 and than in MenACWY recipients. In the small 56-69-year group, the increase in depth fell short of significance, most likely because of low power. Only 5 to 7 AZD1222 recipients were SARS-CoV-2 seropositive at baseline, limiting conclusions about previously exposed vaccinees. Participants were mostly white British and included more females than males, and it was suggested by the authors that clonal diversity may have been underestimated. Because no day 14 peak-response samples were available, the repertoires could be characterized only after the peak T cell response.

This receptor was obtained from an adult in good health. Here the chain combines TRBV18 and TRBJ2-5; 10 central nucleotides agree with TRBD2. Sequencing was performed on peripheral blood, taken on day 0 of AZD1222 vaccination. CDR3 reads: CASSPPGLAEETQYF. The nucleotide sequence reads TGTGCCAGCTCACCGCCAGGACTAGCGGAAGAGACCCAGTACTTC. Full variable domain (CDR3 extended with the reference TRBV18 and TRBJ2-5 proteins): NAGVMQNPRHLVRRRGQEARLRCSPMKGHSHVYWYRQLPEEGLKFMVYLQKENIIDESGMPKERFSAEFPKEGPSILRIQQVVRGDSAAYFCASSPPGLAEETQYFGPGTRLLVL.